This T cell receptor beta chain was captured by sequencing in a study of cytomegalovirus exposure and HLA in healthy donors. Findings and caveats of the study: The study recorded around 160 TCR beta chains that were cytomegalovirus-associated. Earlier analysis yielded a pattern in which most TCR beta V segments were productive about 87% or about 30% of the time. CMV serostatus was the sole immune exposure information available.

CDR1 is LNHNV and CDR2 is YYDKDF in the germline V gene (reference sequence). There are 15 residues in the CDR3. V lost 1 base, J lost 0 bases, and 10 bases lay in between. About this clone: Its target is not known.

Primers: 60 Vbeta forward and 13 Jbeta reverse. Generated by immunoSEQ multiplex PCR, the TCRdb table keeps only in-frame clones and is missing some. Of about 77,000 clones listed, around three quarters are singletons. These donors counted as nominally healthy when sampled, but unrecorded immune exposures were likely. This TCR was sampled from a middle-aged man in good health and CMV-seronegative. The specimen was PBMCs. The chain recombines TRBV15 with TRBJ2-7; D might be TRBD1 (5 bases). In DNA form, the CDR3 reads TGTGCCACCAGCAGAGGGGGCCTGCACTCCTACGAGCAGTACTTC. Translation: CATSRGGLHSYEQYF.